Listed here are 17 T cell receptor beta chains from one sample, sequenced in a study of regulatory T cells in long-lasting Graves disease. The time point is: newly diagnosed GD, antithyroid drugs for less than 3 months. Extracted RNA from PBMCs served as the source of the TCR library. Relying on iRepertoire HTBI primers and Arm-PCR of CDR3 regions, the team built TCR beta libraries. One entry per CDR3 protein, called by TCRdb with MiXCR from the multiplex PCR reads. The sample shows about 420,000 distinct CDR3 sequences, 16% of them seen only once. This sample was also put to use in a study of T cells in Graves' hyperthyroidism and ophthalmopathy.

The sequencing used peripheral blood mononuclear cells (PBMCs), collected at new diagnosis, from a patient treated with antithyroid drugs. These receptors originate from a woman between 18 and 29 years old with Graves disease.

J is TRBJ2-3 and V is TRBV10-3, with 14 bases lining up with TRBD2. The J segment lost 5 bases and the V segment lost 3 bases, leaving 7 bases of the junction unmatched. Germline V lookup: CDR1 ENHRY, CDR2 SYGVKD. The CDR3 runs to 17 residues. The CDR3 nucleotides read TGTGCCATCAGTGAATCCGGGACTAGCGGGAGCGGAGATACGCAGTATTTT. This sequence encodes CAISESGTSGSGDTQYF.

This clonotype occurred a few times. CDR3 nucleotide sequence: TGTGCCAGCAGCGCCGGGACAGGGGGGGACAATGAGCAGTTCTTC. Its protein product is CASSAGTGGDNEQFF. This chain uses TRBV9 with TRBJ2-1, with 11 positions matching TRBD1. CDR1 and CDR2 (germline): SGDLS, YYNGEE. With V trimmed by 3 bases and J by 5 bases, 4 bases remained unmatched. The CDR3 covers 15 residues.

This clonotype was seen repeatedly, ten times or more. The V and J genes are TRBV28 and TRBJ1-1; D is ambiguous. This CDR3 spans 12 amino acids. The germline gives CDR1 MDHEN, CDR2 SYDVKM. V gave up 6 bases and J gave up 10 bases, with 15 bases separating them. The CDR3 DNA reads TGTGCCAGCAGCGAATCGTATTTTAGAGCTTTCTTT. Protein product: CASSESYFRAFF.

This clonotype was observed many times. V gene TRBV7-9 combines with J gene TRBJ1-5; perhaps TRBD1 as D (5 bases). Per germline, CDR1 SEHNR and CDR2 FQNEAQ (reference sequence). This CDR3 is 16 amino acids long. Trimming cost V 4 bases and J 6 bases, with 19 bases left between them. In DNA form, the CDR3 reads TGTGCCAGCAGCTCCCAAGGGACTGTCGCGAGTCAGCCCCAGCATTTT. This encodes CASSSQGTVASQPQHF.

This clonotype was recorded only once. The rearrangement links TRBV5-1 to TRBJ2-2, with 9 nucleotides matching TRBD1. V shed 7 bases and J 6 bases; nucleotides not matched to a gene: 10. Germline V lookup: CDR1 SGHRS, CDR2 YFSETQ. CDR3 length: 15 residues. Here the CDR3 reads CASRTGQGGPGELFF. The CDR3 region has the DNA TGCGCCAGCCGAACGGGACAGGGAGGACCCGGGGAGCTGTTTTTT. Complete variable domain (other parts from reference TRBV5-1 and TRBJ2-2): KAGVTQTPRYLIKTRGQQVTLSCSPISGHRSVSWYQQTPGQGLQFLFEYFSETQRNKGNFPGRFSGRQFSNSRSEMNVSTLELGDSALYLCASRTGQGGPGELFFGEGSRLTVL.

This clonotype was recorded many times. The chain is built from TRBV6-2 or TRBV6-3 and TRBJ2-3; 7 bases fit TRBD1. This CDR3 region has 16 residues. Germline values: CDR1 MNHEY, CDR2 SVGEGT. Germline trimming cut 5 bases from V and 0 bases from J; bases unmatched to any gene: 8. The CDR3 reads CASSEAWTGSTDTQYF. The CDR3 DNA reads TGTGCCAGCAGTGAGGCGTGGACAGGTAGCACAGATACGCAGTATTTT.

This clonotype is categorized as medium-sized. The rearrangement joins TRBV7-2 to TRBJ2-3; D call uncertain. The ends were cut back, 2 bases at V and 6 bases at J, with 9 bases in the middle. Germline lookup yields CDR1 SGHTA and CDR2 FQGNSA. This CDR3 has 13 residues. CDR3 protein: CASSLSGLDTQYF. In DNA form, the CDR3 reads TGTGCCAGCAGCTTAAGTGGGTTGGATACGCAGTATTTT. Together with reference TRBV7-2 and TRBJ2-3, the CDR3 gives the full variable domain: GAGVSQSPSNKVTEKGKDVELRCDPISGHTALYWYRQSLGQGLEFLIYFQGNSAPDKSGLPSDRFSAERTGGSVSTLTIQRTQQEDSAVYLCASSLSGLDTQYFGPGTRLTVL.

The chain is built from TRBV20-1 and TRBJ1-4, with D perhaps matching TRBD1 (6 bases). From germline, CDR1 is DFQATT and CDR2 SNEGSKA (reference sequence). The CDR3 has 11 residues. V gave up 5 bases and J gave up 7 bases, with 8 bases separating them. In nucleotides, the CDR3 is TGCAGTGCTGGGACATTTGAAAAACTGTTTTTT. Translating gives CSAGTFEKLFF.

The chain joins TRBV5-1 to TRBJ2-3; 12 nucleotides match TRBD2. Looked up from germline, CDR1 is SGHRS and CDR2 is YFSETQ. V was pared by 3 bases and J by 6 bases, with 5 bases of the junction left unmatched. The CDR3 is 15 residues long. The CDR3 DNA reads as TGCGCCAGCAGCTCGGGACTAGCGGGTTCCGATACGCAGTATTTT. Translating it yields CASSSGLAGSDTQYF.

This clonotype was recorded at least ten times. The CDR3 DNA is TGTGCCAGCAGCAGGACAGCTAGAGAGCAGTACTTC. It codes for CASSRTAREQYF. This chain connects TRBV6-1 to TRBJ2-7, with D tentatively TRBD1 (6 bases). The CDR3 totals 12 residues. Germline V gives CDR1 MNHNS, CDR2 SASEGT. Between the trimmed V and J ends, which lost 6 bases and 7 bases, there was a span of 13 bases.

This clonotype was seen more than once but under ten times. The J gene is TRBJ1-4, the V gene TRBV5-1; D is perhaps TRBD1 (5 bases). The V gene's germline CDR1 is SGHRS and CDR2 YFSETQ. There are 14 residues in the CDR3. Deletions cut 3 bases from V and 5 bases from J, with 11 bases between. This CDR3 is CASSSTVENEKLFF. DNA of the CDR3: TGCGCCAGCAGCTCGACAGTAGAGAATGAAAAACTGTTTTTT.

This clonotype was counted many times. The chain joins TRBV2 to TRBJ2-1; TRBD1 agrees at 9 bases. The V gene's germline CDR1 is SNHLY and CDR2 FYNNEI. With V trimmed by 5 bases and J by 0 bases, 2 bases remained unmatched. CDR3 length equals 15 residues. For the CDR3, the DNA is TGTGCCAGCAGTTACAGGGGGCCCTCCTACAATGAGCAGTTCTTC. Translated: CASSYRGPSYNEQFF.

This clonotype was seen repeatedly, ten times or more. The chain uses TRBV28 and TRBJ2-7; no reliable D call. The V and J ends lost 3 bases and 5 bases respectively, with 14 bases between them. Germline-derived CDR1 and CDR2 are MDHEN and SYDVKM. The CDR3 runs 14 residues. The CDR3 DNA is TGTGCCAGCAGTTTGGATAGGGCTAGGAACGAGCAGTACTTC. Its protein product is CASSLDRARNEQYF.

There are many counts of this clonotype. The rearrangement joins TRBV28 to TRBJ2-1; 8 bases line up with TRBD2. The CDR3 is made up of 15 amino acids. V trimming: 2 bases; J trimming: 7 bases; junction bases outside the gene matches: 7. Germline CDR1 reads MDHEN; CDR2 reads SYDVKM. CDR3 nucleotides: TGTGCCAGCAGTTTAGCCAGCGGGAGATGGAATGAGCAGTTCTTC. Translated: CASSLASGRWNEQFF.

CDR3 nucleotide sequence: TGTGCCAGCAGTCCCCGACTAGCGGGAGGGAGCTCCTACGAGCAGTACTTC. As protein: CASSPRLAGGSSYEQYF. The J gene is TRBJ2-7, the V gene TRBV12-3 or TRBV12-4, with 14 positions matching TRBD2. With V trimmed by 5 bases and J by 0 bases, 6 bases remained unmatched. The CDR3 is 17 residues long.

Written as DNA, the CDR3 is TGTGCCAGCAGCTTCAACCACCCGAACACTGAAGCTTTCTTT. Amino acid sequence: CASSFNHPNTEAFF. The chain recombines TRBV11-3 with TRBJ1-1; D is unresolved. CDR1 and CDR2 (germline): SGHNT, YENEEA. This CDR3 contains 14 residues. Deletions cut 3 bases from V and 1 base from J, with 9 bases between.

To note about this clonotype: This likely came from a read error, as a far larger clone is one base away. CDR3 nucleotide sequence: TGTGCCAGCAGGACCGGCGTCGACAATGAGCAGTACTTC. The encoded protein is CASRTGVDNEQYF. The rearrangement links TRBV12-3 or TRBV12-4 to TRBJ2-4; D gene ambiguous. The CDR3 runs 13 residues. Trimming removed 6 bases from V and 13 bases from J, with 19 bases in between.